These 16 T cell receptor beta chains came from one sample sequenced in a study of T cell changes during pregnancy in multiple sclerosis. TCRdb keeps only in-frame clones here, not all; method: immunoSEQ multiplex PCR. Of 25,000 to 35,000 clones in the sample, about 90% were seen once. The source material was CD4+ T cells from peripheral blood mononuclear cells, sampled in the third trimester of pregnancy. These TCRs come from a female donor in good health, enrolled as a control in a pregnancy study.

This CDR3 is CAISLTGGAEAFF. CDR3 bases: TGTGCCATCAGTTTGACAGGGGGCGCTGAAGCTTTCTTT. The chain is built from TRBV10-3 and TRBJ1-1, with 10 bases that match TRBD1. Germline CDR1 is ENHRY and CDR2 is SYGVKD. This CDR3 has 13 residues. V lost 5 bases and J lost 6; bases outside the gene matches: 3.

The chain's CDR3 is CASSLGTSGEWDEQFF. Written as DNA, the CDR3 is TGTGCCAGCAGCTTGGGAACTAGCGGGGAGTGGGATGAGCAGTTCTTC. The V and J genes are TRBV5-4 and TRBJ2-1, with TRBD2 matching over 10 bases. Germline V gene lookup returns CDR1 SGHNT and CDR2 YYREEE (reference sequence). The CDR3 spans 16 residues. V shed 0 bases, J shed 8 bases, and the junction held 8 bases outside the gene matches.

The chain uses TRBV7-6 and TRBJ2-3; 15 bases align to TRBD2. The CDR3 is made up of 18 amino acids. Trimming at V came to 1 base and at J to 3 bases, leaving 5 bases not matched to a gene. The germline CDR1 and CDR2 sequences are SGHVS and FNYEAQ. Here the CDR3 reads CASSLGRTSGGATDTQYF. The CDR3 DNA is TGTGCCAGCAGCTTAGGGCGGACTAGCGGGGGGGCAACAGATACGCAGTATTTT.

V and J are TRBV6-6 and TRBJ1-2; D is possibly TRBD1 (5 bases). Trimming stripped 0 bases from V and 6 bases from J, with 14 bases between. This CDR3 contains 15 residues. Germline V CDR1 and CDR2: MNHNY, SVGAGI (reference sequence). CDR3 bases: TGTGCCAGCAGTTACTCGGCGGGGACTGGAAATGGCTACACCTTC. Translating gives CASSYSAGTGNGYTF.

The chain couples TRBV5-1 to TRBJ1-1; D is unresolved. This CDR3 has 13 amino acids. The ends were cut back, 3 bases at V and 0 bases at J, with 6 bases in the middle. Germline CDR1 is SGHRS and CDR2 is YFSETQ. The CDR3 sequence is CASSWELNTEAFF. CDR3 nucleotides: TGCGCCAGCAGCTGGGAGTTGAACACTGAAGCTTTCTTT.

The chain recombines TRBV15 with TRBJ2-1, with a tentative D call TRBD2 (5 bases). Germline CDR1 reads LNHNV; CDR2 reads YYDKDF (reference sequence). CDR3 length: 14 residues. Deletions cut 8 bases from V and 9 bases from J, with 20 bases between. CDR3 in amino acids: CATQAVLGSGEQFF. CDR3 sequence (DNA): TGTGCCACCCAAGCGGTCCTTGGTAGTGGTGAGCAGTTCTTC.

V usage is TRBV4-1 and J usage is TRBJ1-1; D not resolved. CDR3 length: 12 residues. V lost 2 bases to trimming and J lost 11 bases, with 12 bases between them. Germline values: CDR1 MGHRA, CDR2 YSYEKL. CDR3 bases: TGCGCCAGCAGCCAACTCGGGTTCGGGGCTTTCTTT. It codes for CASSQLGFGAFF.

The gene calls are TRBV6-6 and TRBJ1-1; unclear D gene. Germline V gene data show CDR1 as MNHNY and CDR2 as SVGAGI (reference sequence). CDR3 length equals 13 residues. Trimming pared 2 bases from V and 4 bases from J, leaving 8 bases between. The CDR3 reads CASSYESSTEAFF. The CDR3 DNA reads TGTGCCAGCAGTTACGAATCCAGCACTGAAGCTTTCTTT.

The gene calls are TRBV5-1 and TRBJ1-2; maybe TRBD1 (5 bases). The CDR3 has 15 amino acids. Germline V gene sequence: CDR1 SGHRS, CDR2 YFSETQ. Deletions cut 3 bases from V and 8 bases from J, with 20 bases between. This chain's CDR3 is CASSSEGLPGGGYTF. CDR3 bases: TGCGCCAGCAGCTCCGAGGGGCTGCCGGGGGGGGGCTACACCTTC.

CDR3: CASRVAGIHGYTF. In DNA, the CDR3 is TGTGCCAGCAGGGTGGCGGGGATCCATGGCTACACCTTC. This sequence joins TRBV6-5 and TRBJ1-2; D unclear. Germline V lookup: CDR1 MNHEY, CDR2 SVGAGI. Trimming left V 6 bases short and J 6 bases short, with 14 bases between. This CDR3 contains 13 residues.

V usage is TRBV12-5 and J usage is TRBJ2-5; D is possibly TRBD2 (5 bases). V was clipped by 0 bases and J by 7 bases, with 12 bases between them. Germline-derived CDR1 and CDR2 are LGHNT and FRNRAP. The CDR3 is made up of 14 amino acids. The CDR3, as DNA: TGTGCTAGTGGTTTGGTCCCCCCAGAGGGGACCCAGTACTTC. Amino acid sequence: CASGLVPPEGTQYF.

The chain joins TRBV27 to TRBJ2-7; D unresolved. CDR3 size: 16 residues. Deletions cut 4 bases from V and 0 bases from J, with 16 bases between. From germline, CDR1 is MNHEY and CDR2 SMNVEV (reference sequence). Written as DNA, the CDR3 is TGTGCCAGCAGTTCCTTGACAACACAAAGCTCCTACGAGCAGTACTTC. Protein: CASSSLTTQSSYEQYF.

The chain links TRBV6-1 to TRBJ1-6, with D uncertain. Germline V gene lookup returns CDR1 MNHNS and CDR2 SASEGT. This CDR3 comprises 13 residues. V was shortened by 9 bases and J by 7 bases, with 13 bases between the two germline ends. CDR3 DNA: TGTGCCAGTCACCGGGATGAAAATTCACCCCTCCACTTT. It encodes CASHRDENSPLHF.

The rearrangement links TRBV7-2 to TRBJ2-3; perhaps TRBD2 as D (5 bases). V lost 5 bases and J 2 bases, leaving 17 bases between the germline ends. From germline, CDR1 is SGHTA and CDR2 FQGNSA. The CDR3 covers 16 residues. CDR3 nucleotide sequence: TGTGCCAGCAGCCCTAGGAGGCCCCAGCACACAGATACGCAGTATTTT. Translated, it gives CASSPRRPQHTDTQYF.

The chain links TRBV5-4 to TRBJ2-6; 7 bases map to TRBD1. The CDR3 totals 15 residues. Germline V gene data show CDR1 as SGHNT and CDR2 as YYREEE (reference sequence). Germline trimming cut 4 bases from V and 15 bases from J; bases unmatched to any gene: 16. The CDR3 nucleotides are TGTGCCAGCAGCCCCCTCCGGGACAGTCTTACCCCCCTGACTTTC. It yields the protein CASSPLRDSLTPLTF.

The chain's CDR3 is CASSLVGLAAKNIQYF. CDR3 in DNA: TGTGCCAGCAGCTTAGTGGGACTAGCGGCAAAAAACATTCAGTACTTC. This chain links TRBV7-2 with TRBJ2-4, with 11 bases matching TRBD2. CDR3 size: 16 residues. The germline V gene has CDR1 SGHTA and CDR2 FQGNSA. J lost 4 bases, V lost 1 base, and 3 bases had no gene match.